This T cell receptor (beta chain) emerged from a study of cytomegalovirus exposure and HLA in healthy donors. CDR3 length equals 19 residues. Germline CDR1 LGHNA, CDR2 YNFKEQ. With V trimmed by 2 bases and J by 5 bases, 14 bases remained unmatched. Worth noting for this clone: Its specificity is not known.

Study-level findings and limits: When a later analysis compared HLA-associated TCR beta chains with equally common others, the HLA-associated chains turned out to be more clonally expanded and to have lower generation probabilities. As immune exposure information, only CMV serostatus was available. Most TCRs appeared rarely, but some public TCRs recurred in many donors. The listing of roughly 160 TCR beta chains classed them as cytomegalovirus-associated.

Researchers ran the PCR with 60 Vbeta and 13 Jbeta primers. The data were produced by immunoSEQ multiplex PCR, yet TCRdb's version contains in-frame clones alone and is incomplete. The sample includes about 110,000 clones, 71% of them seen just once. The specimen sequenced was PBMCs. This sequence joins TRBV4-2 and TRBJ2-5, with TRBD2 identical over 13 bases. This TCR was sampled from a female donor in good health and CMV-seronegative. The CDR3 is CASSQPGTSGNLAGETQYF. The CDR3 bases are TGTGCCAGCAGCCAACCGGGGACTAGCGGGAATCTGGCTGGGGAGACCCAGTACTTC.